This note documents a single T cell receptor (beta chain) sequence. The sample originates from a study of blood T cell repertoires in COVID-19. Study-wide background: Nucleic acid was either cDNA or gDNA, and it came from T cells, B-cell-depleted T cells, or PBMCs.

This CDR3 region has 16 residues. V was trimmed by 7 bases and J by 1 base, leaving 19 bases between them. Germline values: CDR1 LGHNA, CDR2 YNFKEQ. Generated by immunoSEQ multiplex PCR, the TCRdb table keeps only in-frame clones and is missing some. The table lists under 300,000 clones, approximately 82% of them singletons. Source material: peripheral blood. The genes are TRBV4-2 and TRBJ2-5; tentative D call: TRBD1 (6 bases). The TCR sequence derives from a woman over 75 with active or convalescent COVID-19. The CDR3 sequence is CASTDGNHRVQETQYF. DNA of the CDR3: TGTGCCAGCACGGATGGGAACCACAGGGTCCAAGAGACCCAGTACTTC.